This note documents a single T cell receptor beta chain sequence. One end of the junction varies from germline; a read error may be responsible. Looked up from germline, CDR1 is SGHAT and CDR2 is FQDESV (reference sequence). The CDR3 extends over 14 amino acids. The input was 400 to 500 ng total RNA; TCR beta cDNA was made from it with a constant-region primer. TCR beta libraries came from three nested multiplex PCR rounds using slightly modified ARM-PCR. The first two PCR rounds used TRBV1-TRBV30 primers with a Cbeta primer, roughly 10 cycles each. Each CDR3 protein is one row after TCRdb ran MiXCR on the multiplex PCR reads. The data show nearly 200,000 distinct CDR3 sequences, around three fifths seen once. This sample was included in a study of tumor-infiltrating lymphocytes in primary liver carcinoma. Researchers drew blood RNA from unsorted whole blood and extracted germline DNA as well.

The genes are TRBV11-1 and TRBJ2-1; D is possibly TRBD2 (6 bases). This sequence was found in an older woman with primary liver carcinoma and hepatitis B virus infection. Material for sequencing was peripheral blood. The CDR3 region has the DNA TGTGCCTGCAGCTCTAGCAGGAGGGCCGCGGAGCAGTTCTTC. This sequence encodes CACSSSRRAAEQFF.